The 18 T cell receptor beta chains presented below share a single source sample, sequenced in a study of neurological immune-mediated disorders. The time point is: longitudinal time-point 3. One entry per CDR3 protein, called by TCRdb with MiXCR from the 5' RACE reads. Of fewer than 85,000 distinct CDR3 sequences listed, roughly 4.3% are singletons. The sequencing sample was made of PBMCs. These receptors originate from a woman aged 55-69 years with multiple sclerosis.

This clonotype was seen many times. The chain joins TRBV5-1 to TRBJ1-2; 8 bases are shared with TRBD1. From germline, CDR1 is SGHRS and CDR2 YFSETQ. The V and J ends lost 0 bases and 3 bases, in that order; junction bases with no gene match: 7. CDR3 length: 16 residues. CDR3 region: CASSLAWTGNDYGYTF. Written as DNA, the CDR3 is TGCGCCAGCAGCTTGGCGTGGACAGGGAACGACTATGGCTACACCTTC.

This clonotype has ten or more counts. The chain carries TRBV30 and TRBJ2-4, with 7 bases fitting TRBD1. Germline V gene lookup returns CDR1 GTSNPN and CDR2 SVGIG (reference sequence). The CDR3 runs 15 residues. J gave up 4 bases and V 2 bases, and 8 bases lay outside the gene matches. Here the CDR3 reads CAWSTGQAGKNIQYF. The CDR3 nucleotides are TGTGCCTGGAGTACCGGACAGGCCGGGAAAAACATTCAGTACTTC.

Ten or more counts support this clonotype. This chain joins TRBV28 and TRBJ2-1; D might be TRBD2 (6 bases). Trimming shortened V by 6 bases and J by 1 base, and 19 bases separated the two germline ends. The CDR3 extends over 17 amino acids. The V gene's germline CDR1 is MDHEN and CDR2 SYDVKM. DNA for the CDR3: TGTGCCAGCAGGGCCCCCCCTAGCGTGGGGTCCTACAATGAGCAGTTCTTC. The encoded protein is CASRAPPSVGSYNEQFF. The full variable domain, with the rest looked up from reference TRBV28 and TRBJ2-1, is DVKVTQSSRYLVKRTGEKVFLECVQDMDHENMFWYRQDPGLGLRLIYFSYDVKMKEKGDIPEGYSVSREKKERFSLILESASTNQTSMYLCASRAPPSVGSYNEQFFGPGTRLTVL.

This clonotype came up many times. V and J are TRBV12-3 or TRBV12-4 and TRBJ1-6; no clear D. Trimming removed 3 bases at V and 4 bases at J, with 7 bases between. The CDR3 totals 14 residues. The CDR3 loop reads CASSLLGYNSPLHF. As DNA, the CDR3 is TGTGCCAGCAGTTTGTTAGGATATAATTCACCCCTCCACTTT.

DNA of the CDR3: TGTGCCAGCAGTCCCGGGCCCCGCTCTGGGGCCAACGTCCTGACTTTC. Amino acid sequence: CASSPGPRSGANVLTF. This chain links TRBV6-5 with TRBJ2-6; D is ambiguous. The CDR3 runs to 16 residues. CDR1 is MNHEY and CDR2 is SVGAGI in the germline V gene. Deletions cut 5 bases from V and 0 bases from J, with 11 bases between.

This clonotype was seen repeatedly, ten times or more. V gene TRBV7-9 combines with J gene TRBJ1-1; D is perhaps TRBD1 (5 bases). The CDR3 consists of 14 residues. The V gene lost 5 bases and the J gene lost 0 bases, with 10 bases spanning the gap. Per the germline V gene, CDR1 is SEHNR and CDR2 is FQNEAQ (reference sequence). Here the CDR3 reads CASSLGTVNTEAFF. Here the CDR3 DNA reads TGTGCCAGCAGCCTTGGGACGGTGAACACTGAAGCTTTCTTT.

DNA of the CDR3: TGTGCCATCCTACAGTCTCCTCTATATAATTCACCCCTCCACTTT. Residues: CAILQSPLYNSPLHF. The V call is TRBV2, the J call TRBJ1-6; D gene ambiguous. Germline V CDR1 and CDR2: SNHLY, FYNNEI. The CDR3 runs 15 residues. Trimming took off 10 bases at V and 4 bases at J, with 17 bases between the two ends.

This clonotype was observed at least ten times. DNA of the CDR3: TGCGCCAGCAGCCAACAGGGGACCCACAATGAGCAGTTCTTC. The encoded protein is CASSQQGTHNEQFF. This chain uses TRBV5-1 with TRBJ2-1; 7 positions agree with TRBD1. This CDR3 has 14 amino acids. Germline CDR1 SGHRS, CDR2 YFSETQ. Trimming at V came to 4 bases and at J to 5 bases, leaving 6 bases not matched to a gene.

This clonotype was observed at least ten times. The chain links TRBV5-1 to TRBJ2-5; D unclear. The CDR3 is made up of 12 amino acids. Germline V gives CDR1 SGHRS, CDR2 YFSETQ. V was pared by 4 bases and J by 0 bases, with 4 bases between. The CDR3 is CASSQNQETQYF. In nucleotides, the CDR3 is TGCGCCAGCAGCCAAAACCAAGAGACCCAGTACTTC.

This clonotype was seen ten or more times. The CDR3 spells CASRPRVFANTGELFF. CDR3 in DNA: TGTGCCAGCAGGCCTCGAGTTTTTGCGAACACCGGGGAGCTGTTTTTT. This sequence joins TRBV7-9 and TRBJ2-2; D gene unclear. Germline V CDR1 and CDR2: SEHNR, FQNEAQ (reference sequence). The CDR3 contains 16 residues. Trimming pared 6 bases from V and 0 bases from J, leaving 14 bases between. Based on the CDR3 plus reference TRBV7-9 and TRBJ2-2, the full variable domain is DTGVSQNPRHKITKRGQNVTFRCDPISEHNRLYWYRQTLGQGPEFLTYFQNEAQLEKSRLLSDRFSAERPKGSFSTLEIQRTEQGDSAMYLCASRPRVFANTGELFFGEGSRLTVL.

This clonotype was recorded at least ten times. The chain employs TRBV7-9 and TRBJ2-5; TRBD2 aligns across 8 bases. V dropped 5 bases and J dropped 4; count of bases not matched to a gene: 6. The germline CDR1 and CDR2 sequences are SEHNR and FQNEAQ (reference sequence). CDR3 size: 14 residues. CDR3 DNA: TGTGCCAGCAGCCACCAGCGGGGGTTAGAGACCCAGTACTTC. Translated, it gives CASSHQRGLETQYF.

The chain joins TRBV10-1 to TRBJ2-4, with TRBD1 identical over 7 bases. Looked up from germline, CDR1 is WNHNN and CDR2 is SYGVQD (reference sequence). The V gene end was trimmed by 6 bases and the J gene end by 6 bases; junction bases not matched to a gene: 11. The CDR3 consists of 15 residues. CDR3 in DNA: TGCGCCAGCAGCCCGACAGGGATATCCGGAAACATTCAGTACTTC. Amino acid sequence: CASSPTGISGNIQYF.

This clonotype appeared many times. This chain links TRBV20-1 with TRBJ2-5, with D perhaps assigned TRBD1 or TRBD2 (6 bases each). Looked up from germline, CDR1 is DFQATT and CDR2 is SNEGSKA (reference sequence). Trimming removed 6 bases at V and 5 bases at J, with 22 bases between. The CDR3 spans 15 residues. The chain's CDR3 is CSADRGVGGFETQYF. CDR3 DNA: TGCAGTGCGGATCGAGGGGTCGGGGGCTTTGAGACCCAGTACTTC.

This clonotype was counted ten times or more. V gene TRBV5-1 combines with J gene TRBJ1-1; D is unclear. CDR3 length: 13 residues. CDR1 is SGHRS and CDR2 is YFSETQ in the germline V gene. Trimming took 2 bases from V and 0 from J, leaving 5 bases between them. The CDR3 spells CASSLRLNTEAFF. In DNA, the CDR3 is TGCGCCAGCAGCTTACGGCTGAACACTGAAGCTTTCTTT.

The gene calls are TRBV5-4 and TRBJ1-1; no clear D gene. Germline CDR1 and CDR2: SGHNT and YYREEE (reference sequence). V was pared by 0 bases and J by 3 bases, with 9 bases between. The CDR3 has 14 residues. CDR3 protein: CASSLGLRDTEAFF. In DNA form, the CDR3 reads TGTGCCAGCAGCTTGGGGCTCCGAGACACTGAAGCTTTCTTT. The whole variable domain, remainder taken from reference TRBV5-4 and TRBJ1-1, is ETGVTQSPTHLIKTRGQQVTLRCSSQSGHNTVSWYQQALGQGPQFIFQYYREEENGRGNFPPRFSGLQFPNYSSELNVNALELDDSALYLCASSLGLRDTEAFFGQGTRLTVV.

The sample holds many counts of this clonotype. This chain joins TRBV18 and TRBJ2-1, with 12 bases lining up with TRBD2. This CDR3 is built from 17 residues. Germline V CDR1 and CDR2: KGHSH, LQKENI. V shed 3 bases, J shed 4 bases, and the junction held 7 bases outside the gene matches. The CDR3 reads CASSPPRLAGVYNEQFF. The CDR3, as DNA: TGTGCCAGCTCACCTCCACGACTAGCGGGAGTGTACAATGAGCAGTTCTTC.

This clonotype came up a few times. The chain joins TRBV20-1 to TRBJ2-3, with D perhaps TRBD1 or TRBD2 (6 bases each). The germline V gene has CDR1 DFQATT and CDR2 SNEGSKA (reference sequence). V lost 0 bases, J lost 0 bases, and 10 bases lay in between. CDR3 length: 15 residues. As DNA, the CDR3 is TGCAGTGCTAGAGATCCGGGGGCAAGCACAGATACGCAGTATTTT. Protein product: CSARDPGASTDTQYF.

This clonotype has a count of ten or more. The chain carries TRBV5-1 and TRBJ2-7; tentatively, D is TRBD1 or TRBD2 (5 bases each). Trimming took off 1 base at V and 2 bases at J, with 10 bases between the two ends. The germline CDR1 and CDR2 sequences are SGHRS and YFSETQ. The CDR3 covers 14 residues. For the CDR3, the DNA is TGCGCCAGCAGCTTGTTGGGGGTTCCCTACGAGCAGTACTTC. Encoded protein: CASSLLGVPYEQYF. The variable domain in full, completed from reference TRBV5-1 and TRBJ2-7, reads KAGVTQTPRYLIKTRGQQVTLSCSPISGHRSVSWYQQTPGQGLQFLFEYFSETQRNKGNFPGRFSGRQFSNSRSEMNVSTLELGDSALYLCASSLLGVPYEQYFGPGTRLTVT.